This TCR beta chain derives from a study of blood T cell repertoires in COVID-19 (dated by TCRdb to about 2020). General notes on the study: Samples from collaborators originated in the United States, Italy and Spain and spanned both the acute and convalescent phases of COVID-19. The material from the prospective study consisted of cDNA or gDNA derived from T cells, B-cell-depleted T cells, or PBMCs. Subjects who had been exposed to COVID-19, were actively infected with it, or had recovered from it provided the deeply sampled blood TCRbeta repertoires that made up the dataset. A freely available public database, intended as a resource for researchers studying the immune response to SARS-CoV-2, is where the repertoires were released. The samples were drawn from the first 160 participants of the ongoing ImmuneRACE study and from more than 1,000 subjects provided by 6 global collaborators. A de-identified subject ID, COVID-19 status, age in years and sex were almost always included in the sample metadata. Where available, HLA class I and class II types were obtained from metadata supplied by the sample provider rather than from assay-based typing.

Whole blood was collected in K2EDTA tubes by collaborating institutions according to the institutions' own protocols. Collaborator samples were shipped for TCRbeta analysis as frozen whole blood, isolated PBMCs, or DNA extracted from either sample type. TCRbeta CDR3 regions were amplified from genomic DNA by means of the immunoSEQ Assay, a bias-controlled multiplex PCR. As for the authors' bioinformatics: The number of nucleated cells in each sample was estimated by amplification of reference gene primers within the assay. To quantify the absolute abundance of each unique TCRbeta CDR3 rearrangement, sequence reads were collapsed and filtered. For each sample, productive Simpson clonality was calculated as the square root of Simpson's diversity index over productive rearrangements. This immuneACCESS table, as held by TCRdb, lists in-frame sequences with V and J called but not all clones. Of the missing ones, under half trace to an unresolved V gene in checked studies; the others have no known cause. V, J and clone size were drawn from that table, and D and trimming were deduced from the DNA. The sample table contains approximately 68,000 clones; only one count was recorded for around 90% of them. The biggest ten clones account for around 6.7% of the sample.

Paper-wide results and their limitations: Clinical and demographic metadata were provided uncurated, with the amount varying by source and participant.

In the case of this clone: This receptor's antigen is unknown. Per-base qualities were not stored, and no clone one base away is much larger.

From cysteine to phenylalanine, the CDR3 is 16 amino acids long. Of all the DNA, just the CDR3 is kept, 48 bases in frame from base 1. V lost 3 bases and J lost 2 bases, and the count of bases not matched to a germline gene is 2. Per the germline V gene (reference sequence), LGHDT is the CDR1 and YNNKEL is the CDR2. The V and J segments used are TRBV3-1 (or the pseudogene TRBV3-2) and TRBJ2-7; 15 nucleotides in the junction match TRBD2. The sample consisted of peripheral blood. This receptor was taken from a man aged 50 or older with active COVID-19. CDR3 protein: CASSQGLAGGTYEQYF. In nucleotides, the sequence is TGTGCCAGCAGCCAGGGACTAGCGGGGGGAACCTACGAGCAGTACTTC.